This T cell receptor beta chain was documented in a study of beta chain features in type 1 diabetes. Study observations and caveats: There was a moderate but significant shortening of TCRB CDR3s in all four CD4+ subsets of Type 1 diabetes patients.

This clone was observed a handful of times. Its matching antigen is unknown. The V gene lost 6 bases and the J gene lost 0 bases, with 8 bases spanning the gap. This CDR3 is 13 amino acids long. Germline CDR1 is LNHDA and CDR2 is SQIVND (reference sequence). Every isolated RNA sample was fully reverse transcribed, so sequencing captured expressed TCRB transcripts. TCRdb's copy holds only in-frame clones and misses some; the assay was immunoSEQ multiplex PCR. This sample yields 250,000 to 350,000 clones, of which 14% are seen a single time; more than 0.015% belongs to the top ten. This TCR was sampled from a man aged 25-40 years with type 1 diabetes. Sequenced: naive CD4+ T cells from blood. V usage is TRBV19 and J usage is TRBJ1-1; D may be TRBD1 (5 bases). CDR3 bases: TGTGCCAGTAGCGGACACTTGAACACTGAAGCTTTCTTT. Translated, it gives CASSGHLNTEAFF.